This TCR beta chain was documented in a study of blood T cell repertoires in COVID-19. V lost 2 bases to trimming and J lost 5 bases, with 13 bases between them. CDR1 is SGHTA, CDR2 FQGNSA, per germline. CDR3 length: 15 amino acids. TCRdb's copy holds only in-frame clones and misses some; the assay was immunoSEQ multiplex PCR. Found here are 71,000 or so clones, roughly four fifths of them singletons; the top ten hold 11%. Sequencing was performed on peripheral blood. The sequence was collected from a man aged 45-65 years with acute or convalescent COVID-19. This chain uses TRBV7-2 with TRBJ2-1; D gene unclear. The CDR3 reads CASSLSGPGNNEQFF. In nucleotides, the CDR3 is TGTGCCAGCAGCTTAAGTGGGCCCGGAAACAATGAGCAGTTCTTC.